This is a list of T cell receptor beta chains from one sample in a study of T cells in Graves' hyperthyroidism and ophthalmopathy. MiXCR, run by TCRdb on the multiplex PCR reads, gives a single entry per CDR3 protein. The sample contains under 350,000 distinct CDR3 sequences, about 14% of which appear only once. The sequenced sample was blood. The receptors here all came from a woman aged 25 to 39 with Graves' hyperthyroidism that later progressed to Graves' ophthalmopathy. The CDR3 runs from the conserved cysteine through the conserved F or W. Each record gives: clone size, J gene, D gene, V gene, CDR3 protein, CDR3 DNA. A D gene is named only where the DNA matches it firmly. Some rows have no size entry. The others give once, few or many, or a class for an expanded clone.

- TRBJ2-1 TRBD2 TRBV9 CASSVGAGGRFGNEQFF TGTGCCAGCAGCGTAGGTGCGGGAGGGCGCTTTGGCAATGAGCAGTTCTTC
many TRBJ2-1 TRBD2 TRBV14 CASSQGGGSYNEQFF TGTGCCAGCAGCCAAGGCGGGGGCTCCTACAATGAGCAGTTCTTC
- TRBJ1-1 - TRBV5-4 CASSLASQGVNTEAFF TGTGCCAGCAGCTTGGCCTCCCAAGGGGTAAACACTGAAGCTTTCTTT
- TRBJ1-2 - TRBV24-1 CATSSGGVTYGYTF TGTGCCACCAGTTCCGGGGGGGTCACTTATGGCTACACCTTC
many TRBJ2-4 - TRBV2 CASSEAGPLNIQYF TGTGCCAGCAGTGAAGCCGGACCTCTAAACATTCAGTACTTC
few TRBJ2-2 - TRBV7-9 CASSVTYSGRELFF TGTGCCAGCAGCGTCACGTATAGCGGCCGGGAGCTGTTTTTT
few TRBJ2-2 TRBD2 TRBV29-1 CSVPAGGGTGELFF TGCAGCGTCCCCGCGGGAGGAGGGACCGGGGAGCTGTTTTTT
many TRBJ1-5 - TRBV7-9 CASSLADRPQHF TGTGCCAGCAGCTTAGCCGACAGGCCCCAGCATTTT
few TRBJ2-3 TRBD2 TRBV6-1 CASRPGLAEWKDTQYF TGTGCCAGCAGGCCGGGACTAGCGGAGTGGAAAGATACGCAGTATTTT
many TRBJ2-7 - TRBV5-6 CASSSQRYEQYF TGTGCCAGCAGCTCACAGCGTTACGAGCAGTACTTC
- TRBJ1-5 TRBD1 TRBV30 CAWSAGGNQSQHF TGTGCCTGGAGCGCAGGGGGCAATCAGTCCCAGCATTTT
many TRBJ1-2 TRBD1 TRBV6-2/TRBV6-3 CASRNRGIYDGYTF TGTGCCAGCAGAAACAGGGGAATCTACGATGGCTACACCTTC
- TRBJ2-7 TRBD1 TRBV29-1 CSVPTGLGYEQHF TGCAGCGTCCCGACAGGGTTAGGCTACGAGCAGCACTTC
many TRBJ1-1 TRBD1 TRBV10-3 CAISESAGGVDTEAFF TGTGCCATCAGTGAGTCTGCAGGGGGAGTAGACACTGAAGCTTTCTTT
many TRBJ1-6 - TRBV28 CASSVPEVILDSPLHF TGTGCCAGCAGTGTTCCCGAGGTTATCCTAGATTCACCCCTCCACTTT
many TRBJ2-1 TRBD2 TRBV18 CASSPRTSGSNEQFF TGTGCCAGCTCACCACGTACTAGCGGAAGCAATGAGCAGTTCTTC
few TRBJ2-1 TRBD2 TRBV4-3 CASSQDMGGSSGILNEQFF TGCGCCAGCAGCCAAGATATGGGGGGGTCTAGCGGGATATTGAATGAGCAGTTCTTC
many TRBJ2-1 TRBD2 TRBV19 CASSFTSGAYNEQFF TGTGCCAGCAGCTTTACTAGCGGGGCCTACAATGAGCAGTTCTTC
- TRBJ2-1 - TRBV19 CASSKPGLNNEQFF TGTGCCAGTAGTAAGCCCGGACTGAACAATGAGCAGTTCTTC
many TRBJ2-2 - TRBV2 CASSEKGGWAGELFF TGTGCCAGCAGTGAAAAGGGGGGATGGGCCGGGGAGCTGTTTTTT
- TRBJ2-5 TRBD2 TRBV9 CASSPRGSGTSETQYF TGTGCCAGCAGCCCCCGTGGTAGCGGGACGTCGGAGACCCAGTACTTC
few TRBJ2-5 TRBD2 TRBV24-1 CATSDSLASQETQYF TGTGCCACCAGTGACTCACTAGCGTCTCAAGAGACCCAGTACTTC
many TRBJ2-7 TRBD2 TRBV7-9 CASSLEPSGGYEQYF TGTGCCAGCAGCTTAGAACCTAGCGGGGGCTACGAGCAGTACTTC
- TRBJ2-7 - TRBV29-1 CSVVRAYEQYF TGCAGCGTTGTTAGGGCCTACGAGCAGTACTTC
few TRBJ2-3 - TRBV28 CASSLEWNAADTQYF TGTGCCAGCAGTTTAGAGTGGAACGCGGCAGATACGCAGTATTTT
many TRBJ2-1 - TRBV30 CAWSYLSYNEQFF TGTGCCTGGAGCTATTTATCCTACAATGAGCAGTTCTTC
many TRBJ2-5 TRBD2 TRBV6-2/TRBV6-3 CASGRALRETQYF TGTGCCAGCGGGAGGGCCCTCAGGGAGACCCAGTACTTC
many TRBJ2-7 - TRBV30 CAWSLQVAEQYF TGTGCCTGGAGTTTACAGGTCGCCGAGCAGTACTTC
many TRBJ2-5 - TRBV7-2 CASSLVSAAGTQYF TGTGCCAGCAGCTTAGTTAGCGCGGCGGGGACCCAGTACTTC